This entry lists 28 T cell receptor beta chains sequenced from one sample in a study of blood T cells in healthy people across ages. Through a sample-barcoded 5' primer and a J-beta primer mix, a second PCR was run for roughly 6 to 12 cycles. TCRdb reprocessed the 5' RACE reads with MiXCR, giving one entry per CDR3 protein. The table records 1.5 million to 2 million distinct CDR3 sequences, 30% to 40% of them present only once. Sequencing was done on a sample of blood. The receptors stem from a woman in her thirties in good health.

The chain combines TRBV5-1 with TRBJ2-2; 10 nucleotides line up with TRBD2. The CDR3 runs 16 residues. Germline values: CDR1 SGHRS, CDR2 YFSETQ. With V trimmed by 1 base and J by 4 bases, 4 bases remained unmatched. Here the CDR3 reads CASSLTSGASTGELFF. DNA for the CDR3: TGCGCCAGCAGCTTGACTAGCGGGGCGAGCACCGGGGAGCTGTTTTTT.

The chain carries TRBV20-1 and TRBJ2-2; 8 nucleotides line up with TRBD1. This CDR3 spans 14 amino acids. CDR1 and CDR2 from the germline V gene are DFQATT and SNEGSKA (reference sequence). The V segment lost 3 bases and the J segment 2 bases; nucleotides outside the gene matches: 2. CDR3 region: CSARGTGNTGELFF. DNA of the CDR3: TGCAGTGCTAGGGGGACAGGAAACACCGGGGAGCTGTTTTTT.

This clonotype was observed at least ten times. The chain is built from TRBV3-1 and TRBJ2-1, with D maybe TRBD1 (5 bases). Germline loops: CDR1 LGHDT, CDR2 YNNKEL (reference sequence). The CDR3 loop spans 14 amino acids. Between the trimmed V and J ends, which lost 7 bases and 3 bases, there was a span of 13 bases. Written as DNA, the CDR3 is TGTGCCAGCATGGAGACAGACAACTACAATGAGCAGTTCTTC. This gives the protein CASMETDNYNEQFF.

The rearrangement links TRBV20-1 to TRBJ2-5; maybe TRBD2 (5 bases). CDR1 and CDR2 from the germline V gene are DFQATT and SNEGSKA (reference sequence). The CDR3 is 15 residues long. V lost 6 bases to trimming and J lost 1 base, with 18 bases between them. The CDR3 here is CSAEDGNLSQETQYF. CDR3 nucleotide sequence: TGCAGTGCCGAGGACGGGAACTTATCCCAAGAGACCCAGTACTTC.

This clonotype has a handful of counts. The rearrangement uses TRBV6-6 and TRBJ2-3, with TRBD2 matching over 7 bases. The length of the CDR3 is 15 residues. CDR1 is MNHNY and CDR2 is SVGAGI in the germline V gene (reference sequence). With 0 bases clipped from V and 4 bases from J, the junction kept 4 bases outside the gene matches. CDR3 DNA: TGTGCCAGCAGTTACTCGAGGCTAGCGGCAGATACGCAGTATTTT. It encodes CASSYSRLAADTQYF.

The V and J genes are TRBV28 and TRBJ2-4, with D unresolved. Germline CDR1 MDHEN, CDR2 SYDVKM. This CDR3 has 11 residues. The V gene lost 4 bases and the J gene lost 13 bases, with 11 bases spanning the gap. CDR3 loop: CASSSQLKQYF. The CDR3 DNA follows: TGTGCCAGCAGTTCTCAGCTAAAGCAGTACTTC.

This clonotype was seen a handful of times. CDR3 nucleotide sequence: TGTGCCAGCAGCCAAGAGAGCGGGGATAATCAGCCCCAGCATTTT. Translating gives CASSQESGDNQPQHF. The rearrangement links TRBV4-2 to TRBJ1-5; D not resolved. CDR1 is LGHNA and CDR2 is YNFKEQ in the germline V gene. Trimming took 0 bases from V and 4 from J, leaving 10 bases between them. The CDR3 has 15 amino acids.

The gene calls are TRBV7-2 and TRBJ2-5, with 11 bases fitting TRBD2. V trimming: 7 bases; J trimming: 5 bases; junction bases outside the gene matches: 6. The CDR3 has 14 amino acids. Germline V gives CDR1 SGHTA, CDR2 FQGNSA. CDR3 sequence reads: CASTLAGGGETQYF. DNA for the CDR3: TGTGCCAGCACCCTAGCGGGGGGCGGGGAGACCCAGTACTTC.

The gene calls are TRBV4-1 and TRBJ2-1; possible D gene TRBD1, 5 bases. The CDR3 loop spans 14 amino acids. CDR1 and CDR2 from the germline V gene are MGHRA and YSYEKL. The ends were cut back, 0 bases at V and 4 bases at J, with 7 bases in the middle. The chain's CDR3 is CASSQDGAYNEQFF. CDR3 nucleotide sequence: TGCGCCAGCAGCCAAGATGGGGCATACAATGAGCAGTTCTTC.

This clonotype was picked up many times. This sequence joins TRBV12-3 or TRBV12-4 and TRBJ2-7, with D tentatively TRBD2 (6 bases). The CDR3 consists of 15 residues. The V end was cut by 5 bases, the J end by 0 bases, with 14 bases between. In DNA form, the CDR3 reads TGTGCCAGCAGTCTGGGTAGCGGAAGCTCCTACGAGCAGTACTTC. Translation: CASSLGSGSSYEQYF.

This clonotype was seen more than once but under ten times. The rearrangement links TRBV4-1 to TRBJ1-2; D possibly corresponds to TRBD1 (5 bases). CDR1 is MGHRA, CDR2 YSYEKL, per germline. This CDR3 has 14 amino acids. V was pared by 2 bases and J by 4 bases, with 11 bases between. CDR3 DNA: TGCGCCAGCAGCCAATGGGGGGGGAGCTATGGCTACACCTTC. It translates to CASSQWGGSYGYTF.

This rearrangement joins TRBV5-6 to TRBJ2-7, with D unresolved. V was clipped by 4 bases and J by 0 bases, with 17 bases between them. The CDR3 contains 16 residues. Germline V gene sequence: CDR1 SGHDT, CDR2 YYEEEE. The CDR3 DNA follows: TGTGCCAGCAGCCACAAACCGACACGTACCTCCTACGAGCAGTACTTC. It codes for CASSHKPTRTSYEQYF.

The chain uses TRBV30 and TRBJ2-1, with TRBD2 matching 10 bases. CDR3 size: 15 residues. The germline V gene has CDR1 GTSNPN and CDR2 SVGIG (reference sequence). The V segment lost 1 base and the J segment 6 bases; nucleotides outside the gene matches: 6. The CDR3 here is CAWSEAGLALNEQFF. The CDR3 DNA is TGTGCCTGGAGTGAGGCGGGACTAGCGCTCAATGAGCAGTTCTTC.

This chain connects TRBV3-1 to TRBJ1-2; 7 positions match TRBD1. CDR1 LGHDT and CDR2 YNNKEL come from the germline V gene (reference sequence). The CDR3 is 16 amino acids. The J segment lost 4 bases and the V segment lost 4 bases, leaving 12 bases of the junction unmatched. The CDR3 bases are TGTGCCAGCAGCCCGAAATTAACAGGGGAATCCTATGGCTACACCTTC. Translated, it gives CASSPKLTGESYGYTF.

The chain uses TRBV20-1 and TRBJ2-7; a weak D match, TRBD2 (6 bases). The CDR3 consists of 12 residues. Germline loops: CDR1 DFQATT, CDR2 SNEGSKA (reference sequence). Trimming removed 5 bases from V and 5 bases from J, with 13 bases in between. This CDR3 reads CSALLWGDEQYF. The CDR3, as DNA: TGCAGTGCTCTGCTGTGGGGGGACGAGCAGTACTTC.

This clonotype was picked up a small number of times. This rearrangement joins TRBV7-3 to TRBJ2-1, with D possibly being TRBD1 (6 bases). The CDR3 runs to 15 residues. Germline CDR1 and CDR2: SGHTA and FQGTGA. V was shortened by 4 bases and J by 7 bases, with 17 bases between the two germline ends. The CDR3 DNA reads as TGTGCCAGCAGCTGGCCTGAGAGGGGGTGGAATGAGCAGTTCTTC. Its translation is CASSWPERGWNEQFF.

In this sample, this clonotype turned up a few times. This chain connects TRBV15 to TRBJ2-1; D is unclear. Germline V gene sequence: CDR1 LNHNV, CDR2 YYDKDF (reference sequence). This CDR3 region has 17 residues. Trimming stripped 0 bases from V and 0 bases from J, with 12 bases between. DNA of the CDR3: TGTGCCACCAGCAGAGATCGGTTGTCAGTCTCCTACAATGAGCAGTTCTTC. Its protein is CATSRDRLSVSYNEQFF. Filled out from reference TRBV15 and TRBJ2-1, the complete variable domain reads DAMVIQNPRYQVTQFGKPVTLSCSQTLNHNVMYWYQQKSSQAPKLLFHYYDKDFNNEADTPDNFQSRRPNTSFCFLDIRSPGLGDTAMYLCATSRDRLSVSYNEQFFGPGTRLTVL.

The rearrangement joins TRBV13 to TRBJ2-6, with 11 bases fitting TRBD1. V lost 5 bases, J lost 2 bases, and 11 bases stayed unmatched. Germline V gives CDR1 PRHDT, CDR2 FYEKMQ (reference sequence). The CDR3 sequence is 19 residues long. CDR3 loop: CASSQTPPGQGAGANVLTF. CDR3 bases: TGTGCCAGCAGCCAGACCCCGCCGGGACAGGGGGCTGGGGCCAACGTCCTGACTTTC.

There are a few counts of this clonotype. The junction and the germline gene differ at one end; a read error may be behind it. V usage is TRBV6-1 and J usage is TRBJ2-1; 7 bases map to TRBD2. The germline V gene encodes CDR1 MNHNS and CDR2 SASEGT. The CDR3 is made up of 15 amino acids. The CDR3 region has the DNA TGTGCCAGCAGCGAAGCGGGATTCGCCTACAATGAGCAGTTCTTC. Translation: CASSEAGFAYNEQFF.

This clonotype appeared a few times. The V and J genes are TRBV20-1 and TRBJ2-7; D not certain. There are 13 residues in the CDR3. The V end lost 5 bases, the J end lost 3 bases, and 14 bases lay between the germline ends. Germline CDR1 is DFQATT and CDR2 is SNEGSKA (reference sequence). The CDR3 sequence: CSARAPPNYEQYF. CDR3 coding DNA: TGCAGTGCTCGGGCCCCTCCCAACTACGAGCAGTACTTC.

The rearrangement joins TRBV6-2 or TRBV6-3 to TRBJ1-2; D unresolved. Germline values: CDR1 MNHEY, CDR2 SVGEGT. V was shortened by 2 bases and J by 0 bases, with 4 bases between the two germline ends. CDR3 length: 13 residues. CDR3 in DNA: TGTGCCAGCAGTTACAGGTCTAACTATGGCTACACCTTC. Protein: CASSYRSNYGYTF.

The V call is TRBV2, the J call TRBJ1-2, with D possibly matching TRBD1 (6 bases). V was clipped by 8 bases and J by 0 bases, with 16 bases between them. CDR3 length: 15 amino acids. The germline CDR1 and CDR2 sequences are SNHLY and FYNNEI. The CDR3: CASFGTSSSNYGYTF. The CDR3 bases are TGTGCCAGCTTCGGGACATCGAGTTCTAACTATGGCTACACCTTC.

Concerning this clonotype itself: Being one base from a much bigger clone, this may be a read error. V usage is TRBV4-1 and J usage is TRBJ2-5; D tentatively fits TRBD1 or TRBD2 (5 bases each). CDR1 and CDR2 from the germline V gene are MGHRA and YSYEKL. The CDR3 has 14 residues. The CDR3 sequence: CANSHPGTQETQYF. In nucleotides, the CDR3 is TGCGCCAACAGCCATCCAGGGACCCAAGAGACCCAGTACTTC.

This clonotype showed up just a few times. V gene TRBV27 combines with J gene TRBJ2-7, with 7 bases identical to TRBD1. The CDR3 has 11 residues. Germline loops: CDR1 MNHEY, CDR2 SMNVEV (reference sequence). The V gene end was trimmed by 5 bases and the J gene end by 9 bases; junction bases not matched to a gene: 4. CDR3 DNA: TGTGCCAGCAGTCCGGGACAGAGGCAGTACTTC. This codes for CASSPGQRQYF.

Concerning this clonotype itself: This sequence may be a read error, since a much larger clone differs from it by one base. The chain combines TRBV29-1 with TRBJ1-2, with 7 bases identical to TRBD1. Germline loops: CDR1 SQVTM, CDR2 ANQGSEA. The CDR3 covers 13 residues. Losses at the gene ends were 6 bases for V and 7 bases for J; bases not matched to a gene: 11. The CDR3 here is CSVTQGGRRGYTF. The CDR3 region has the DNA TGCAGCGTGACTCAGGGGGGCCGGCGTGGCTACACCTTC.

This clonotype was observed many times. The gene calls are TRBV7-3 and TRBJ2-5, with a possible D match to TRBD1 (6 bases). Looked up from germline, CDR1 is SGHTA and CDR2 is FQGTGA. The CDR3 contains 13 residues. V shed 4 bases and J shed 1 base, with 7 bases lying between them. The CDR3 DNA reads TGTGCCAGCAGCTGGGGGCTCCAAGAGACCCAGTACTTC. Translating it yields CASSWGLQETQYF. Variable domain in full (rest from reference TRBV7-3 and TRBJ2-5): GAGVSQTPSNKVTEKGKYVELRCDPISGHTALYWYRQSLGQGPEFLIYFQGTGAADDSGLPNDRFFAVRPEGSVSTLKIQRTERGDSAVYLCASSWGLQETQYFGPGTRLLVL.

The chain joins TRBV10-2 to TRBJ1-6; unclear D gene. CDR1 and CDR2 from the germline V gene are WSHSY and SAAADI. V was shortened by 4 bases and J by 10 bases, with 11 bases between the two germline ends. This CDR3 has 13 residues. CDR3 loop: CASSVRSGSPLHF. The CDR3 region has the DNA TGCGCCAGCAGTGTCAGGTCGGGCTCACCCCTCCACTTT.

This clonotype was seen a handful of times. The V gene is TRBV28, the J gene TRBJ2-5; 11 bases are shared with TRBD2. J lost 11 bases, V lost 8 bases, and 16 bases had no gene match. In germline, CDR1 is MDHEN, CDR2 SYDVKM. This CDR3 is 15 amino acids long. The CDR3 nucleotides are TGTGCCAGCGGGTCAGCCGGGACTAGCGGTCTGGGGCAGTACTTC. Amino acids: CASGSAGTSGLGQYF.